This T cell receptor beta chain is drawn from a study of T cells in Graves' hyperthyroidism and ophthalmopathy. The table lists this clonotype with many counts. The definition of stable Graves' hyperthyroidism was no ophthalmopathy progression within 18 months. Recently diagnosed hyperthyroidism of less than 2 months' duration affected patients aged 18 to 65. Template material for amplifying TCR beta CDR3 regions consisted of RNA transcripts. First-round RT-PCR targeting the TCR CDR3 was performed with the HTBI primer set. TCRdb itself ran the multiplex PCR reads through MiXCR, one entry per CDR3 protein. Of approximately 360,000 distinct CDR3 sequences detected, just under 25% appear once; the ten largest clones hold around four fifths. Deletions cut 6 bases from V and 6 bases from J, with 8 bases between. CDR1 MNHEY and CDR2 SMNVEV come from the germline V gene (reference sequence). This CDR3 spans 11 amino acids.

The clonotype was recovered from a man in his fifties with Graves' hyperthyroidism. The sequenced sample consisted of blood. This rearrangement joins TRBV27 to TRBJ2-5, with D possibly called TRBD1 or TRBD2 (6 bases each). The CDR3 here is CASSRGQTQYF. CDR3 DNA sequence: TGTGCCAGCAGCCGGGGGCAGACCCAGTACTTC.